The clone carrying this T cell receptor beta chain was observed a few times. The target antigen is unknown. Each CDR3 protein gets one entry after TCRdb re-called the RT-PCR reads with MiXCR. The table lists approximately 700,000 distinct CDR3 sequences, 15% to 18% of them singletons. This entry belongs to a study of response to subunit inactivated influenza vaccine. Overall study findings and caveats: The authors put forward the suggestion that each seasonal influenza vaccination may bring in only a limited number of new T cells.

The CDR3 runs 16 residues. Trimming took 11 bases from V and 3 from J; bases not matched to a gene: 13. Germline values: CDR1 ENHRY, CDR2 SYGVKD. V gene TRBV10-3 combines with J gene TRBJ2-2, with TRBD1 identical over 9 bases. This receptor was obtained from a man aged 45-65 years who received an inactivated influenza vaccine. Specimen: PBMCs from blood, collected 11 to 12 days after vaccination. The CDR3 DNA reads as TGTGCCGCTACATCCGGGACAGGGAGGGACACCGGGGAGCTGTTTTTT. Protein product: CAATSGTGRDTGELFF.